One and the same sample provided the 12 T cell receptor beta chains below, sequenced in a study of blood T cell repertoires in COVID-19. Profiled with immunoSEQ multiplex PCR; TCRdb holds only in-frame clones, not every one. The sample carries 280,000 or so clones, around 88% recorded once. Sequenced: PBMCs or T cells enriched from blood (not recorded which). The origin of the receptors is a woman in her thirties or forties who had recovered from COVID-19.

This chain joins TRBV11-2 and TRBJ1-1; D ambiguous. This CDR3 has 13 residues. The germline gives CDR1 SGHAT, CDR2 FQNNGV. The V and J ends lost 0 bases and 4 bases respectively, with 6 bases between them. The CDR3 sequence: CASSLDRGTEAFF. CDR3 DNA sequence: TGTGCCAGCAGCTTAGATCGAGGCACTGAAGCTTTCTTT.

V is TRBV10-1 and J is TRBJ2-2, with 13 bases fitting TRBD2. The CDR3 spans 15 residues. CDR1 and CDR2 (germline): WNHNN, SYGVQD (reference sequence). V lost 10 bases, J lost 3 bases, and 5 bases stayed unmatched. The CDR3 reads CATLGTSGDTGELFF. CDR3 sequence (DNA): TGCGCCACCTTGGGGACTAGCGGGGACACCGGGGAGCTGTTTTTT.

This chain joins TRBV7-3 and TRBJ2-2; D possibly corresponds to TRBD1 (5 bases). CDR3 size: 15 residues. The germline V and J ends were trimmed by 0 bases and 5 bases, with 10 bases remaining between them. Per germline, CDR1 SGHTA and CDR2 FQGTGA. The CDR3 coding sequence is TGTGCCAGCAGCTTAACGGGGCAGAGTACCGGGGAGCTGTTTTTT. Its protein is CASSLTGQSTGELFF.

J is TRBJ2-1 and V is TRBV7-3; 7 nucleotides match TRBD2. The CDR3 length is 15 residues. In germline, CDR1 is SGHTA, CDR2 FQGTGA. Losses at the gene ends were 5 bases for V and 1 base for J; bases not matched to a gene: 5. For the CDR3, the DNA is TGTGCCAGCAGCCCGAAGCGGGATTCCTACAATGAGCAGTTCTTC. Encoded protein: CASSPKRDSYNEQFF.

This chain connects TRBV18 to TRBJ2-1; 10 bases are a match to TRBD2. V gave up 1 base and J gave up 0 bases; unmatched junction bases: 9. The CDR3 is 19 residues long. Looked up from germline, CDR1 is KGHSH and CDR2 is LQKENI. The CDR3 DNA reads TGTGCCAGCTCACCACAGGCTGCTAGCGGGAGAAACTCCTACAATGAGCAGTTCTTC. Translated: CASSPQAASGRNSYNEQFF.

The CDR3 sequence is CASSFSPQRESYNEQFF. The CDR3 DNA is TGTGCCAGCAGCTTTTCCCCCCAGCGGGAATCCTACAATGAGCAGTTCTTC. The J gene is TRBJ2-1, the V gene TRBV7-9, with 7 bases identical to TRBD2. The CDR3 contains 17 residues. From germline, CDR1 is SEHNR and CDR2 FQNEAQ (reference sequence). J gave up 1 base and V 3 bases, and 9 bases lay outside the gene matches.

The chain joins TRBV5-6 to TRBJ2-1; TRBD2 aligns across 11 bases. CDR3 length: 19 residues. V dropped 2 bases and J dropped 2; count of bases not matched to a gene: 12. The germline gives CDR1 SGHDT, CDR2 YYEEEE. The CDR3 coding sequence is TGTGCCAGCAGCTTAAGGACTAGCGGGCCCCAATCTACCTACAATGAGCAGTTCTTC. Protein: CASSLRTSGPQSTYNEQFF.

This chain links TRBV7-8 with TRBJ1-5; a possible D gene is TRBD1 (5 bases). V was shortened by 1 base and J by 5 bases, with 18 bases between the two germline ends. This CDR3 comprises 17 residues. Germline V gene sequence: CDR1 SGHVS, CDR2 FQNEAQ. CDR3 region: CASSLGPGRGGDQPQHF. As DNA, the CDR3 is TGTGCCAGCAGCTTAGGCCCGGGGAGGGGAGGGGATCAGCCCCAGCATTTT.

The chain recombines TRBV7-2 with TRBJ2-5, with D perhaps TRBD2 (6 bases). Germline CDR1 and CDR2: SGHTA and FQGNSA. This CDR3 is 17 amino acids long. Trimming pared 0 bases from V and 1 base from J, leaving 15 bases between. In DNA, the CDR3 is TGTGCCAGCAGCTTAGCAGGGTCGGGAGTACGCCAAGAGACCCAGTACTTC. Residues: CASSLAGSGVRQETQYF.

This chain links TRBV11-2 with TRBJ1-1; D not certain. CDR1 is SGHAT and CDR2 is FQNNGV in the germline V gene. V dropped 5 bases and J dropped 0 bases, with 10 bases sitting between them. The CDR3 is 14 amino acids. The CDR3 bases are TGTGCCAGCAGCCACAGTCCGTTGAACACTGAAGCTTTCTTT. This sequence encodes CASSHSPLNTEAFF.

V is TRBV7-2 and J is TRBJ1-1; no firm D call. In germline, CDR1 is SGHTA, CDR2 FQGNSA. The CDR3 is 15 residues long. Trimming left V 5 bases short and J 1 base short, with 14 bases between. Here the CDR3 DNA reads TGTGCCAGCAGCCTCCTCGGGGTACCGAACACTGAAGCTTTCTTT. Amino acids: CASSLLGVPNTEAFF.

This clone was seen a few times. The CDR3 spells CASSATGQRDYEQYF. The DNA of the CDR3 is TGTGCCAGCAGCGCCACCGGACAGAGGGACTACGAGCAGTACTTC. This chain joins TRBV9 and TRBJ2-7; TRBD1 might be the D (6 bases). Germline CDR1 SGDLS, CDR2 YYNGEE. V was shortened by 3 bases and J by 3 bases, with 16 bases between the two germline ends. The CDR3 is made up of 15 amino acids.